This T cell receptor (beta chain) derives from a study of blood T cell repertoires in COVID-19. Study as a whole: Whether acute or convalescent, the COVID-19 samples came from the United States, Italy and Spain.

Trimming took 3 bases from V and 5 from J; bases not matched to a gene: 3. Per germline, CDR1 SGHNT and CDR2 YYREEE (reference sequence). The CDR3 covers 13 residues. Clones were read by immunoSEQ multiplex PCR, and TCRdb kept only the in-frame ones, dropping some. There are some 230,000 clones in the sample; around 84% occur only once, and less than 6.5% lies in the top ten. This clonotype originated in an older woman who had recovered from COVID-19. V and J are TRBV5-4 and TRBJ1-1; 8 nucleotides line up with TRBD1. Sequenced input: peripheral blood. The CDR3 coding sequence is TGTGCCAGCAGCTCACAGGGGGGGACTGAAGCTTTCTTT. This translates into CASSSQGGTEAFF.